These 21 T cell receptor beta chains were sequenced from one sample in a study of beta chain features in type 1 diabetes. General study findings and limits: Among all four CD4+ subsets, Type 1 diabetes patients had TCRB CDR3s that were moderately but significantly shorter.

Antigen specificity for these receptors is unknown. Every bit of the isolated RNA underwent reverse transcription, so sequencing read expressed TCRB transcripts. Assay: immunoSEQ multiplex PCR; the TCRdb copy retains only in-frame clones and omits some. The sample shows 680,000 or so clones, 13% of them seen only once. Sequenced sample: naive CD4+ T cells from blood. These receptors all stem from a man younger than 35 with type 1 diabetes.

The chain combines TRBV6-5 with TRBJ1-4; 8 bases align to TRBD1. Germline CDR1 MNHEY, CDR2 SVGAGI. Trimming took 4 bases from V and 7 from J; bases not matched to a gene: 5. The CDR3 has 14 residues. For the CDR3, the DNA is TGTGCCAGCAGTTGGACAGGGAGTAGTGAAAAACTGTTTTTT. It translates to CASSWTGSSEKLFF.

There are a few counts of this clone. The chain employs TRBV7-9 and TRBJ1-5; 9 nucleotides align to TRBD1. CDR1 and CDR2 (germline): SEHNR, FQNEAQ (reference sequence). This CDR3 has 14 residues. V shed 5 bases, J shed 7 bases, and the junction held 6 bases outside the gene matches. The CDR3 DNA reads TGTGCCAGCAGCACCGGACAGGGGAGACAGCCCCAGCATTTT. This codes for CASSTGQGRQPQHF.

This chain connects TRBV6-1 to TRBJ1-5; D may be TRBD1 (5 bases). Germline-derived CDR1 and CDR2 are MNHNS and SASEGT. V lost 6 bases, J lost 6 bases, and 9 bases lay in between. CDR3 length: 12 residues. The CDR3 coding sequence is TGTGCCAGCAGCACGCAGGGTCAGCCCCAGCATTTT. Its translation: CASSTQGQPQHF.

The chain joins TRBV29-1 to TRBJ1-1, with D tentatively TRBD1 (5 bases). Trimming cost V 3 bases and J 4 bases, with 12 bases left between them. Germline CDR1 reads SQVTM; CDR2 reads ANQGSEA. The CDR3 is made up of 13 amino acids. The CDR3 is CSVEPAGLTEAFF. Here the CDR3 DNA reads TGCAGCGTTGAGCCAGCGGGGCTCACTGAAGCTTTCTTT.

This clone appeared a few times. This chain uses TRBV2 with TRBJ2-1; perhaps TRBD2 as D (6 bases). V was shortened by 2 bases and J by 5 bases, with 13 bases between the two germline ends. Germline CDR1 reads SNHLY; CDR2 reads FYNNEI. This CDR3 comprises 15 residues. The CDR3, as DNA: TGTGCCAGCAGTGAACGCCGGGGGAGTAACAATGAGCAGTTCTTC. It specifies CASSERRGSNNEQFF.

This clone was picked up a small number of times. The rearrangement joins TRBV18 to TRBJ1-6, with TRBD1 matching over 7 bases. J lost 8 bases, V lost 3 bases, and 4 bases had no gene match. Germline V lookup: CDR1 KGHSH, CDR2 LQKENI. CDR3 length equals 14 residues. This CDR3 is CASSPTGTDSPLHF. For the CDR3, the DNA is TGTGCCAGCTCACCGACAGGGACGGATTCACCCCTCCACTTT.

This clone has only a few counts. This CDR3 is CASSSGLAGRYEQYF. The DNA for the CDR3 is TGCGCCAGCAGCTCAGGACTAGCGGGTCGCTACGAGCAGTACTTC. The rearrangement joins TRBV5-1 to TRBJ2-7; 11 positions match TRBD2. Trimming took 3 bases from V and 3 from J; bases not matched to a gene: 5. CDR1 is SGHRS, CDR2 YFSETQ, per germline. This CDR3 has 15 residues.

The table lists this clone with a few counts. Here the CDR3 DNA reads TGTGCCAGCAGCCCTACGGGGCTCCACATCCGAGGTGGCTACACCTTC. As protein: CASSPTGLHIRGGYTF. V is TRBV7-9 and J is TRBJ1-2; possibly TRBD1 for D (5 bases). This CDR3 is 16 amino acids long. Germline CDR1 is SEHNR and CDR2 is FQNEAQ (reference sequence). Between the trimmed V and J ends, which lost 5 bases and 7 bases, there was a span of 23 bases.

This sequence joins TRBV6-6 and TRBJ2-7; D is undetermined. Germline CDR1 is MNHNY and CDR2 is SVGAGI (reference sequence). The CDR3 consists of 13 residues. V was shortened by 2 bases and J by 2 bases, with 7 bases between the two germline ends. In DNA, the CDR3 is TGTGCCAGCAGTTACCCATCCGCCTACGAGCAGTACTTC. It codes for CASSYPSAYEQYF.

This clone was detected only a few times. J is TRBJ1-6 and V is TRBV5-4; 10 bases map to TRBD1. V trimming: 4 bases; J trimming: 5 bases; junction bases outside the gene matches: 6. The CDR3 has 16 amino acids. Germline CDR1 is SGHNT and CDR2 is YYREEE (reference sequence). CDR3 amino acids: CASSRGQGLDNSPLHF. CDR3 sequence (DNA): TGTGCCAGCAGCAGGGGACAGGGGCTGGATAATTCACCCCTCCACTTT.

This clone was detected a few times. The J gene is TRBJ1-5, the V gene TRBV7-2; D is uncertain. Germline lookup yields CDR1 SGHTA and CDR2 FQGNSA. CDR3 length equals 13 residues. Trimming removed 0 bases from V and 9 bases from J, with 9 bases in between. CDR3 protein: CASSLALAGPQHF. The CDR3 DNA reads as TGTGCCAGCAGCTTAGCGTTAGCCGGGCCCCAGCATTTT.

This clone was seen more than once but under ten times. V usage is TRBV28 and J usage is TRBJ1-6; D ambiguous. From germline, CDR1 is MDHEN and CDR2 SYDVKM. The length of the CDR3 is 14 residues. Deletions cut 5 bases from V and 14 bases from J, with 19 bases between. CDR3 residues: CASSLRRTEGALHF. The CDR3 coding sequence is TGTGCCAGCAGTCTCCGACGGACGGAGGGAGCCCTCCACTTT. Variable domain in full (rest from reference TRBV28 and TRBJ1-6): DVKVTQSSRYLVKRTGEKVFLECVQDMDHENMFWYRQDPGLGLRLIYFSYDVKMKEKGDIPEGYSVSREKKERFSLILESASTNQTSMYLCASSLRRTEGALHFGNGTRLTVT.

The rearrangement links TRBV7-2 to TRBJ2-1, with TRBD2 matching 9 bases. Germline V gene data show CDR1 as SGHTA and CDR2 as FQGNSA. This CDR3 is 14 amino acids long. The J segment lost 5 bases and the V segment lost 5 bases, leaving 4 bases of the junction unmatched. Here the CDR3 reads CASSKGLAHNEQFF. As DNA, the CDR3 is TGTGCCAGCAGCAAGGGACTAGCCCACAATGAGCAGTTCTTC.

The chain joins TRBV9 to TRBJ1-1; D gene uncertain. CDR3 length equals 14 residues. Germline values: CDR1 SGDLS, CDR2 YYNGEE. Trimming left V 3 bases short and J 0 bases short, with 9 bases between. The CDR3 DNA reads TGTGCCAGCAGCGAACAGACAATGAACACTGAAGCTTTCTTT. It is translated as CASSEQTMNTEAFF.

This clone has a handful of counts. V gene TRBV10-3 combines with J gene TRBJ2-1; D remains ambiguous. This CDR3 comprises 11 residues. Germline values: CDR1 ENHRY, CDR2 SYGVKD. Trimming pared 2 bases from V and 6 bases from J, leaving 2 bases between. CDR3 loop: CAISEINEQFF. The CDR3 nucleotides read TGTGCCATCAGTGAGATCAATGAGCAGTTCTTC.

This clone was picked up a small number of times. V gene TRBV9 combines with J gene TRBJ1-2, with TRBD1 matching 7 bases. The germline V gene has CDR1 SGDLS and CDR2 YYNGEE. The J segment lost 2 bases and the V segment lost 7 bases, leaving 8 bases of the junction unmatched. The CDR3 is made up of 14 amino acids. This CDR3 reads CASGQTGLNYGYTF. Here the CDR3 DNA reads TGTGCCAGCGGCCAGACAGGGTTAAACTATGGCTACACCTTC.

The chain recombines TRBV18 with TRBJ1-5; 10 nucleotides agree with TRBD1. Germline V gene data show CDR1 as KGHSH and CDR2 as LQKENI. This CDR3 region has 16 residues. Germline trimming cut 0 bases from V and 5 bases from J; bases unmatched to any gene: 4. This chain's CDR3 is CASSPPGTGVDQPQHF. The CDR3 DNA sequence: TGTGCCAGCTCACCACCGGGGACAGGGGTGGATCAGCCCCAGCATTTT.

The chain couples TRBV19 to TRBJ2-2; 8 bases fit TRBD1. The CDR3 runs 14 residues. Germline trimming cut 2 bases from V and 6 bases from J; bases unmatched to any gene: 2. In germline, CDR1 is LNHDA, CDR2 SQIVND (reference sequence). CDR3: CASSIQGAPGELFF. DNA for the CDR3: TGTGCCAGTAGTATACAGGGGGCGCCCGGGGAGCTGTTTTTT.

This clone turned up a few times. J is TRBJ1-5 and V is TRBV27; the match to TRBD1 covers 8 bases. The V gene's germline CDR1 is MNHEY and CDR2 SMNVEV (reference sequence). The CDR3 totals 14 residues. J gave up 0 bases and V 8 bases, and 3 bases lay outside the gene matches. The CDR3 DNA reads TGTGCCAGCGGGGACAGGTATAGCAATCAGCCCCAGCATTTT. The encoded protein is CASGDRYSNQPQHF.

There are many counts of this clone. The chain uses TRBV10-3 and TRBJ2-1; no reliable D call. Germline lookup yields CDR1 ENHRY and CDR2 SYGVKD. The CDR3 sequence is 12 residues long. In DNA, the CDR3 is TGTGCTAACCAGGACTCCTACAATGAGCAGTTCTTC. Translated, it gives CANQDSYNEQFF.

V is TRBV6-1 and J is TRBJ2-3; unclear D gene. In germline, CDR1 is MNHNS, CDR2 SASEGT. V dropped 3 bases and J dropped 6 bases, with 10 bases sitting between them. The CDR3 totals 13 residues. CDR3 DNA: TGTGCCAGCAGTGAGGTACCGGCGGATACGCAGTATTTT. The encoded protein is CASSEVPADTQYF.